The 6 T cell receptor beta chains reported below all come from one sample, sequenced in a study of blood T cell repertoires in COVID-19. Assay: immunoSEQ multiplex PCR; the TCRdb copy retains only in-frame clones and omits some. The sample lists more than 150,000 clones, 65% to 90% occurring once. Source material: peripheral blood. These receptors came from a man in his fifties or sixties with acute or convalescent COVID-19.

This clone has just one count. The rearrangement links TRBV24-1 to TRBJ1-2; tentative D call: TRBD1 (5 bases). This CDR3 region has 15 residues. Deletions cut 3 bases from V and 2 bases from J, with 12 bases between. Germline CDR1 KGHDR, CDR2 SFDVKD. This CDR3 reads CATSDPSGGNYGYTF. The DNA of the CDR3 is TGTGCCACCAGTGATCCCTCGGGGGGGAACTATGGCTACACCTTC.

The chain is built from TRBV7-9 and TRBJ2-3; D gene ambiguous. The length of the CDR3 is 15 residues. Between the trimmed V and J ends, which lost 1 base and 6 bases, there was a span of 14 bases. Germline CDR1 reads SEHNR; CDR2 reads FQNEAQ (reference sequence). CDR3 DNA sequence: TGTGCCAGCAGCTTAGGGCTAGGCGTCGCGGATACGCAGTATTTT. Its translation is CASSLGLGVADTQYF.

The rearrangement links TRBV5-1 to TRBJ1-6; 10 bases line up with TRBD1. The germline V gene encodes CDR1 SGHRS and CDR2 YFSETQ. There are 15 residues in the CDR3. V shed 4 bases and J 6 bases; nucleotides not matched to a gene: 4. The CDR3 is CASSPGTGVNSPLHF. The CDR3 nucleotides read TGCGCCAGCAGCCCTGGGACAGGGGTTAATTCACCCCTCCACTTT.

This chain connects TRBV5-1 to TRBJ1-1; maybe TRBD1 (5 bases). The V gene's germline CDR1 is SGHRS and CDR2 YFSETQ. The CDR3 has 13 amino acids. Trimming took off 4 bases at V and 4 bases at J, with 11 bases between the two ends. CDR3 in amino acids: CASSGGTITEAFF. The CDR3 DNA reads TGCGCCAGCAGCGGAGGGACGATCACTGAAGCTTTCTTT.

CDR3 sequence reads: CASRAGTGGRRGYTF. As DNA, the CDR3 is TGTGCCAGTAGGGCCGGGACAGGGGGACGCAGAGGCTACACCTTC. This rearrangement joins TRBV19 to TRBJ1-2, with 11 bases matching TRBD1. CDR1 is LNHDA, CDR2 SQIVND, per germline (reference sequence). The CDR3 sequence is 15 residues long. J gave up 8 bases and V 6 bases, and 11 bases lay outside the gene matches.

In this sample, this clone turned up many times. The chain uses TRBV15 and TRBJ2-2; 7 nucleotides line up with TRBD1. V lost 1 base and J lost 8; bases outside the gene matches: 7. The CDR3 length is 15 residues. The V gene's germline CDR1 is LNHNV and CDR2 YYDKDF (reference sequence). CDR3 DNA sequence: TGTGCCACCAGCAGAGGGGGGACAGAAACTGGGGAGCTGTTTTTT. Its translation is CATSRGGTETGELFF.